Listed below are T cell receptor beta chains from one sample, sequenced in a study of cytomegalovirus exposure and HLA in healthy donors. The repertoire was sequenced with immunoSEQ multiplex PCR; TCRdb's copy has only in-frame clones and lacks some. In the table there are about 100,000 clones, 60% to 80% of which are singletons. Source material: PBMCs. Receptors were obtained from a woman aged 60 to 75 in good health and CMV-seropositive. The CDR3 runs from the conserved cysteine through the conserved F or W. A D gene is named only where the DNA matches it firmly. The size of a clone is reported for some rows only, either as once, few or many, or as a class for expanded clones.

>-|TRBV5-1|TRBJ2-5|-
TGCGCCAGCAGCTTAGGGGGCGTGGGAGGAGAGACCCAGTACTTC
CASSLGGVGGETQYF
>TRBD1|TRBV15|TRBJ1-4|-
TGTGCCACCAGCAGAGAGGGACAGTCGACTAATGAAAAACTGTTTTTT
CATSREGQSTNEKLFF
>-|TRBV9|TRBJ2-1|-
TGTGCCAGCAGCCCGGGGAGGAACTCCTACAATGAGCAGTTCTTC
CASSPGRNSYNEQFF
>TRBD2|TRBV28|TRBJ2-1|-
TGTGCCAGCAGTCCAGCGAGTAGCGGGAGATATGAGCAGTTCTTC
CASSPASSGRYEQFF
>TRBD1|TRBV25-1|TRBJ1-6|-
TGTGCCAGCAGTGAGGAGGGGGACAGTTCGTCTTCACCCCTCCACTTT
CASSEEGDSSSSPLHF
>-|TRBV27|TRBJ1-3|-
TGTGCCAGCAGACCGCCCCCAGGCTCTGGAAACACCATATATTTT
CASRPPPGSGNTIYF
>TRBD2|TRBV10-3|TRBJ2-7|few
TGTGCCATCAGACTAGCGGAGACCTCTCGAGAGCAGTACTTC
CAIRLAETSREQYF
>-|TRBV29-1|TRBJ1-2|-
TGCAGCGCCCCGAGGTCAGGGCTATTTAATGGCTACACCTTC
CSAPRSGLFNGYTF
>-|TRBV2|TRBJ2-3|-
TGTGCCAGCAGTGCCAGATCCCCATCAGATACGCAGTATTTT
CASSARSPSDTQYF
>-|TRBV20-1|TRBJ2-5|-
TGCAGTGCTGAATTTAGGACCCAGTACTTC
CSAEFRTQYF
>-|TRBV28|TRBJ2-7|-
TGTGCCAGCACTCAGGGGTCCTACGAGCAGTACTTC
CASTQGSYEQYF